Described below is a single TCR beta chain sequence and its context. This entry is derived from a study of blood T cell repertoires in COVID-19. For the study at large: Acute and convalescent COVID-19 specimens originated in the United States, Italy and Spain. PBMCs, B-cell-depleted T cells, or T cells provided the cDNA or gDNA that made up the material.

In the original workflow: It was from reference gene primer amplification that nucleated cell counts were estimated. Only in-frame clones appear in the TCRdb table, and some are missing; sequencing was by immunoSEQ multiplex PCR. D and trimming come from the DNA, and the V and J calls and clone size come from that table. The sample holds tens of thousands of clones; approximately 94% are singletons and the top ten take 8%. CDR3 length: 14 residues. The germline V gene encodes CDR1 LGHDT and CDR2 YNNKEL (reference sequence). Trimming took 4 bases from V and 5 from J; bases not matched to a gene: 7. The receptor was derived from a human donor in a cohort sampled during active COVID-19. V and J are TRBV3-1 (or the pseudogene TRBV3-2) and TRBJ2-7, with TRBD2 matching 8 bases. Sequencing used peripheral blood. The CDR3 sequence is CASSPAGVRNEQYF. Written as DNA, the CDR3 is TGTGCCAGCAGCCCAGCGGGAGTCCGCAACGAGCAGTACTTC.